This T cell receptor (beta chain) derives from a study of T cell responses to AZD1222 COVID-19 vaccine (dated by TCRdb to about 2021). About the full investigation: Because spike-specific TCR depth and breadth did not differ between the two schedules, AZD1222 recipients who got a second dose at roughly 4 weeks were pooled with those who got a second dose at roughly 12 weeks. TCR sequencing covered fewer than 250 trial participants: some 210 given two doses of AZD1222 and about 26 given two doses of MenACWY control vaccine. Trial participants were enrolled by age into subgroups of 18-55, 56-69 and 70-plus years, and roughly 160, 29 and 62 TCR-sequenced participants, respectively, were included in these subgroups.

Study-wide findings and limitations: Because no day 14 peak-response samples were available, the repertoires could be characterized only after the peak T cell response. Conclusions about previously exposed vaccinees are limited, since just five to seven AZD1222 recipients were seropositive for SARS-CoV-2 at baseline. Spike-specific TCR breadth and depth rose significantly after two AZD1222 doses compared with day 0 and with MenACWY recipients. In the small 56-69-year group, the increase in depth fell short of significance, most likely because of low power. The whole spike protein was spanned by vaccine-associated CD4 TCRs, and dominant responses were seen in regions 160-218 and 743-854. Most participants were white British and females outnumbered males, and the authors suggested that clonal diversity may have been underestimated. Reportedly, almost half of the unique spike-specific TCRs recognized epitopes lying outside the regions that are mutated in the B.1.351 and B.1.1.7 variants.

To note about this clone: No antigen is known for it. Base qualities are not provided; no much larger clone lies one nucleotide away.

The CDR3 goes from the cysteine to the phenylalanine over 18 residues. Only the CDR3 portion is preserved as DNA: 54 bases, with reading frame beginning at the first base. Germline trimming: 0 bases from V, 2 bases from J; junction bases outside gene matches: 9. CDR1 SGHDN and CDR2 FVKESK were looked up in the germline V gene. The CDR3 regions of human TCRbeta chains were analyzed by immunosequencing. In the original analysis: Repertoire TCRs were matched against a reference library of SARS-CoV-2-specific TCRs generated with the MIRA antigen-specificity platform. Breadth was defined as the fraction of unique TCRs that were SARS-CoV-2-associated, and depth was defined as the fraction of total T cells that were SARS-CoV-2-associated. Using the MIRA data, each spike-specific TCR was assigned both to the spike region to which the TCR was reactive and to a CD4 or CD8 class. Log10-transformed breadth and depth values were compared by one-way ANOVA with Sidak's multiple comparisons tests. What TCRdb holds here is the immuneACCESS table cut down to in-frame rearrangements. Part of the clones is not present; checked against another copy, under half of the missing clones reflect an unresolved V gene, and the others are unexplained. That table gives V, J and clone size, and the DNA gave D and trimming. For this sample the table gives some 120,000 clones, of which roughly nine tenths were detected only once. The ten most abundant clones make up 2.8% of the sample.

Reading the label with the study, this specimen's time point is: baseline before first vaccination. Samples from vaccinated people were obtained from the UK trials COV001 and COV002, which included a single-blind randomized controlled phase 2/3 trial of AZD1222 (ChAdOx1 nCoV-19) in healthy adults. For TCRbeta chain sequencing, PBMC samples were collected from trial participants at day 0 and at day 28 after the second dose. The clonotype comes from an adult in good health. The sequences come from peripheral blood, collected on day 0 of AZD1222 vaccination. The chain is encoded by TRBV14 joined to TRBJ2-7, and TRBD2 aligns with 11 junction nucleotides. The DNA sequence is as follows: TGTGCCAGCAGCCAAGATGGTCTAGCGGGAGGTTTCGCCTACGAGCAGTACTTC. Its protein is CASSQDGLAGGFAYEQYF.